The 17 T cell receptor beta chains listed next were all sequenced from one sample in a study of T cell responses to AZD1222 COVID-19 vaccine. The assay was immunoSEQ multiplex PCR, and TCRdb's table has in-frame clones only and misses some. Of under 150,000 clones detected, roughly 88% appear once; the ten largest clones hold roughly 3.9%. The sample here was peripheral blood, taken on day 0 of MenACWY control vaccination. These receptors all come from an adult in good health.

V usage is TRBV3-1 (or the pseudogene TRBV3-2) and J usage is TRBJ1-5; 8 bases are a match to TRBD1. Unmatched junction bases numbered 7, after V lost 1 base and J lost 5 bases. The CDR3 spans 16 residues. Per the germline V gene, CDR1 is LGHDT and CDR2 is YNNKEL (reference sequence). CDR3 bases: TGTGCCAGCAGCCAAGGACAGGGGCCGCGGGATCAGCCCCAGCATTTT. Protein product: CASSQGQGPRDQPQHF.

The rearrangement uses TRBV5-1 and TRBJ2-7; 9 positions match TRBD2. With 4 bases clipped from V and 2 bases from J, the junction kept 13 bases outside the gene matches. This CDR3 region has 17 residues. The V gene's germline CDR1 is SGHRS and CDR2 YFSETQ. CDR3 region: CASSRTGTVAGAYEQYF. CDR3 DNA sequence: TGCGCCAGCAGCCGAACCGGGACGGTAGCGGGGGCCTACGAGCAGTACTTC.

The gene calls are TRBV6-5 and TRBJ2-7; tentatively, D is TRBD1 (5 bases). The CDR3 is 14 residues long. Germline loops: CDR1 MNHEY, CDR2 SVGAGI. Trimming removed 6 bases at V and 2 bases at J, with 14 bases between. The DNA for the CDR3 is TGTGCCAGCAGATGGACATCCACCGCCTACGAGCAGTACTTC. This gives the protein CASRWTSTAYEQYF.

The J gene is TRBJ2-5, the V gene TRBV6-6, with D possibly matching TRBD2 (5 bases). Trimming took 6 bases from V and 1 from J, leaving 12 bases between them. Germline V gene lookup returns CDR1 MNHNY and CDR2 SVGAGI (reference sequence). This CDR3 has 14 residues. This CDR3 reads CASRGSRGQETQYF. The DNA of the CDR3 is TGTGCCAGCAGGGGGAGCCGCGGCCAAGAGACCCAGTACTTC.

The chain uses TRBV27 and TRBJ1-2; D may be TRBD1 (6 bases). Deletions cut 6 bases from V and 5 bases from J, with 16 bases between. The CDR3 is made up of 14 amino acids. Germline assignment: CDR1 MNHEY and CDR2 SMNVEV (reference sequence). CDR3 in DNA: TGTGCCAGCAGACAGGGAGCACGAGCTTATGGCTACACCTTC. It yields the protein CASRQGARAYGYTF.

CDR3 in amino acids: CASSYSAGAYGYTF. In nucleotides, the CDR3 is TGTGCCAGCAGTTACTCTGCGGGGGCCTATGGCTACACCTTC. The chain carries TRBV6-6 and TRBJ1-2; TRBD1 is a possible D gene (6 bases). Per germline, CDR1 MNHNY and CDR2 SVGAGI (reference sequence). The CDR3 consists of 14 residues. V was trimmed by 0 bases and J by 4 bases, leaving 9 bases between them.

V usage is TRBV14 and J usage is TRBJ1-1; the match to TRBD1 covers 9 bases. The V gene's germline CDR1 is SGHDN and CDR2 FVKESK. The J segment lost 5 bases and the V segment lost 3 bases, leaving 7 bases of the junction unmatched. This CDR3 region has 15 residues. CDR3 nucleotide sequence: TGTGCCAGCAGCCAGTACAGGGGGCTCAGGACTGAAGCTTTCTTT. It encodes CASSQYRGLRTEAFF. Supplemented by reference TRBV14 and TRBJ1-1, the full variable domain reads EAGVTQFPSHSVIEKGQTVTLRCDPISGHDNLYWYRRVMGKEIKFLLHFVKESKQDESGMPNNRFLAERTGGTYSTLKVQPAELEDSGVYFCASSQYRGLRTEAFFGQGTRLTVV.

Turning to this clone: A read error may account for a junction end that differs from germline. The V call is TRBV6-2 or TRBV6-3, the J call TRBJ1-1, with 10 positions matching TRBD1. The germline V gene encodes CDR1 MNHEY and CDR2 SVGEGT. The CDR3 length is 14 residues. CDR3 residues: CASSNLDRGHGADF. The CDR3 DNA reads as TGTGCCAGCAGTAATCTCGACAGGGGGCATGGTGCGGATTTT.

The genes are TRBV6-5 and TRBJ1-3; tentatively, D is TRBD1 (6 bases). This CDR3 region has 15 residues. Trimming took off 6 bases at V and 0 bases at J, with 12 bases between the two ends. CDR1 is MNHEY, CDR2 SVGAGI, per germline. The CDR3 loop reads CASRVDRYSGNTIYF. CDR3 bases: TGTGCCAGCAGGGTCGACAGGTACTCTGGAAACACCATATATTTT.

V usage is TRBV19 and J usage is TRBJ1-3; a possible D gene is TRBD1 (5 bases). Germline V gene data show CDR1 as LNHDA and CDR2 as SQIVND (reference sequence). Trimming removed 6 bases at V and 0 bases at J, with 9 bases between. This CDR3 region has 14 residues. The CDR3 DNA reads as TGTGCCAGTAGCCCCGGGGGCTCTGGAAACACCATATATTTT. It is translated as CASSPGGSGNTIYF.

Only a few counts were recorded for this clone. The rearrangement links TRBV18 to TRBJ2-3; D gene ambiguous. Germline V gene data show CDR1 as KGHSH and CDR2 as LQKENI. The CDR3 is made up of 13 amino acids. V was pared by 1 base and J by 3 bases, with 5 bases between. For the CDR3, the DNA is TGTGCCAGCTCACCACTCGGGACAGATACGCAGTATTTT. Translation gives CASSPLGTDTQYF.

This sequence joins TRBV5-6 and TRBJ1-4, with TRBD1 as a possible D gene (5 bases). The CDR3 loop spans 16 amino acids. Trimming left V 4 bases short and J 7 bases short, with 20 bases between. The germline V gene has CDR1 SGHDT and CDR2 YYEEEE. CDR3 protein: CASSPRGGDQSEKLFF. In DNA form, the CDR3 reads TGTGCCAGCAGCCCAAGGGGAGGGGACCAAAGTGAAAAACTGTTTTTT.

This rearrangement joins TRBV18 to TRBJ1-2, with D possibly matching TRBD1 (5 bases). Germline V lookup: CDR1 KGHSH, CDR2 LQKENI. Trimming stripped 3 bases from V and 6 bases from J, with 8 bases between. The CDR3 is 12 residues long. The CDR3 here is CASSPSTDGYTF. The CDR3 DNA reads as TGTGCCAGCTCACCGTCGACAGATGGCTACACCTTC. The whole variable domain, remainder taken from reference TRBV18 and TRBJ1-2, is NAGVMQNPRHLVRRRGQEARLRCSPMKGHSHVYWYRQLPEEGLKFMVYLQKENIIDESGMPKERFSAEFPKEGPSILRIQQVVRGDSAAYFCASSPSTDGYTFGSGTRLTVV.

This chain uses TRBV19 with TRBJ2-3; D unclear. The CDR3 consists of 16 residues. V was shortened by 0 bases and J by 4 bases, with 14 bases between the two germline ends. The germline CDR1 and CDR2 sequences are LNHDA and SQIVND (reference sequence). The CDR3 protein is CASSIDRRSVPDTQYF. The CDR3 region has the DNA TGTGCCAGTAGTATAGATAGACGTTCGGTCCCAGATACGCAGTATTTT. The variable domain in full, with the rest retrieved from reference TRBV19 and TRBJ2-3, is DGGITQSPKYLFRKEGQNVTLSCEQNLNHDAMYWYRQDPGQGLRLIYYSQIVNDFQKGDIAEGYSVSREKKESFPLTVTSAQKNPTAFYLCASSIDRRSVPDTQYFGPGTRLTVL.

The chain is built from TRBV7-9 and TRBJ1-5; D perhaps matches TRBD1 (5 bases). Looked up from germline, CDR1 is SEHNR and CDR2 is FQNEAQ (reference sequence). This CDR3 region has 14 residues. Trimming stripped 2 bases from V and 4 bases from J, with 9 bases between. This CDR3 reads CASSLSGGNQPQHF. The CDR3 DNA is TGTGCCAGCAGCTTATCGGGGGGAAATCAGCCCCAGCATTTT.

CDR3 in DNA: TGTGCCGGAACACCAACAGGGGGCTATGGCTACACCTTC. Residues: CAGTPTGGYGYTF. The rearrangement links TRBV6-5 to TRBJ1-2; 8 bases match TRBD1. CDR1 and CDR2 (germline): MNHEY, SVGAGI. The ends lost 11 bases at V and 4 bases at J; junction bases unmatched: 9. The CDR3 sequence is 13 residues long.

This clone has just a few counts. The chain combines TRBV7-2 with TRBJ2-7, with unresolved D. Trimming removed 10 bases from V and 0 bases from J, with 10 bases in between. CDR3 length equals 12 residues. Germline V gene lookup returns CDR1 SGHTA and CDR2 FQGNSA. CDR3 bases: TGTGCCACCTCGACCCGCTCCTACGAGCAGTACTTC. Translating it yields CATSTRSYEQYF.